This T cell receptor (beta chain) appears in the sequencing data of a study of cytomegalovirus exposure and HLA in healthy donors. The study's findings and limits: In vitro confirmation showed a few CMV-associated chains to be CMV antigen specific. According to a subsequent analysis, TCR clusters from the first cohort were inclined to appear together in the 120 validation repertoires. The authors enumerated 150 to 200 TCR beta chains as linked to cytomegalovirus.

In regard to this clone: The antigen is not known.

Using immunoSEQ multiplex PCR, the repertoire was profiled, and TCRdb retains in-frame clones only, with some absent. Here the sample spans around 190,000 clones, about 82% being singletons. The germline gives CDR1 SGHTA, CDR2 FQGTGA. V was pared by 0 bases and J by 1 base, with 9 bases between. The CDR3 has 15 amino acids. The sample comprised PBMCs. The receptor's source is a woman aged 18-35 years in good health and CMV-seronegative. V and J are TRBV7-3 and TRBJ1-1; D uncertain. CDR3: CASSLTPAGNTEAFF. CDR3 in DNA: TGTGCCAGCAGCTTAACACCGGCAGGGAACACTGAAGCTTTCTTT.